This record looks at one T cell receptor beta chain sequence and its context. Its antigen is not known. This record belongs to a study of blood T cells in healthy people across ages. Study conclusions and caveats: Age brought a roughly linear fall in TCR beta diversity measured per million T cells. Long-lived donors exceeded aged donors in naive CD4+ cells and diversity.

Per germline, CDR1 DFQATT and CDR2 SNEGSKA (reference sequence). CDR3 size: 14 residues. For the second PCR, which ran for roughly 6 to 12 cycles, a sample-barcoded 5' primer and a J-beta primer mix were used. A template-switch adaptor that had 12 random nucleotides put a tag on each cDNA molecule. TCRdb independently ran MiXCR on the 5' RACE reads; one entry per CDR3 protein. The sample records hundreds of thousands of distinct CDR3 sequences, approximately 30% being singletons. The sequenced material came from blood. This chain connects TRBV20-1 to TRBJ2-1; the match to TRBD2 covers 7 bases. Near its end, the DNA agrees better with TRBJ2-7, so the J call may be wrong. The clonotype comes from a woman over 75 in good health. The CDR3 sequence: CSARSGLVEDEQYF. The CDR3 DNA reads TGCAGTGCGAGAAGTGGACTAGTAGAGGACGAGCAGTACTTC.